A selection of T cell receptor beta chains follows, all from one sample in a study of cytotoxic CD8 clonotypes in ibrutinib-treated CLL. Sequenced by immunoSEQ multiplex PCR; TCRdb stores in-frame clones only, minus some. The sample carries roughly 130,000 clones, 79% recorded once. This sample comprised PBMCs, obtained after 12 months of ibrutinib treatment. The receptor set was obtained from a human donor with chronic lymphocytic leukemia. The CDR3 runs from the conserved cysteine through the conserved F or W. A D gene is named only where the DNA matches it firmly. Size tells how often a clone was seen (once, few, many) or the class of an expanded clone, and some rows leave it out.

>TRBD2|NA|TRBV2|TRBJ2-3
CASTPRLAGGTDTQYF
TGTGCCAGCACACCCAGACTAGCGGGAGGGACAGATACGCAGTATTTT
>NA|NA|TRBV6-5|TRBJ1-1
CASSYSIGRAEAFF
TGTGCCAGCAGTTACTCGATAGGTCGTGCTGAAGCTTTCTTT
>TRBD2|NA|TRBV5-4|TRBJ2-2
CASSLYQVAGGELFF
TGTGCCAGCAGCTTGTACCAGGTAGCGGGCGGGGAGCTGTTTTTT
>TRBD2|NA|TRBV18|TRBJ2-1
CASSPIYQTSGSYNEQFF
TGTGCCAGCTCACCGATTTATCAGACTAGCGGGTCCTACAATGAGCAGTTCTTC
>TRBD1|NA|TRBV19|TRBJ1-2
CASSTGTGPTYGYTF
TGTGCCAGTAGTACCGGGACAGGGCCAACGTATGGCTACACCTTC
>NA|NA|TRBV29-1|TRBJ1-2
CSVEDPQETGHYGYTF
TGCAGCGTTGAAGATCCCCAGGAAACAGGGCACTATGGCTACACCTTC
>NA|NA|TRBV28|TRBJ1-3
CASSPPSRNTIYF
TGTGCCAGCAGTCCCCCCTCGAGAAACACCATATATTTT
>TRBD1|NA|TRBV2|TRBJ1-5
CASMEDRGNQPQHF
TGTGCCAGCATGGAGGACAGGGGGAATCAGCCCCAGCATTTT
>NA|NA|TRBV7-9|TRBJ2-1
CASKRDTGPYNEQFF
TGTGCCAGCAAGAGGGACACAGGACCTTACAATGAGCAGTTCTTC
>NA|NA|TRBV4-3|TRBJ2-7
CASSQDLATYEQYF
TGCGCCAGCAGCCAAGATCTTGCCACCTACGAGCAGTACTTC
>NA|once|TRBV5-8|TRBJ2-2
CASSLRTPGAGELFF
TGTGCCAGCAGCTTGAGGACCCCGGGGGCCGGGGAGCTGTTTTTT
>NA|NA|TRBV19|TRBJ1-2
CASSPLTDEGGGYTF
TGTGCCAGTAGTCCGCTGACCGACGAAGGTGGAGGCTACACCTTC
>NA|NA|TRBV10-1|TRBJ2-7
CASSNGMGFEQYF
TGCGCCAGCAGCAATGGAATGGGATTCGAGCAGTACTTC
>TRBD1|NA|TRBV27|TRBJ2-7
CASSRQGAKNEQYF
TGTGCCAGCAGCCGACAGGGGGCTAAAAACGAGCAGTACTTC
>TRBD1|once|TRBV14|TRBJ2-3
CASSQLGQITDTQYF
TGTGCCAGCAGCCAGCTGGGACAGATCACAGATACGCAGTATTTT
>NA|NA|TRBV4-2|TRBJ2-7
CASSQGISGHEQYF
TGTGCCAGCAGCCAAGGCATTAGCGGCCACGAGCAGTACTTC
>TRBD2|NA|TRBV28|TRBJ2-7
CASSETSGRGYEQYF
TGTGCCAGCAGTGAGACAAGCGGGAGAGGGTACGAGCAGTACTTC
>NA|few|TRBV2|TRBJ1-2
CASNEHTANYGYTF
TGTGCCAGCAACGAACACACGGCTAACTATGGCTACACCTTC
>TRBD2|once|TRBV30|TRBJ2-2
CAWSASPPREGGELFF
TGTGCCTGGAGTGCCTCGCCGCCGCGGGAGGGCGGGGAGCTGTTTTTT
>TRBD1|NA|TRBV10-3|TRBJ1-4
CAISRGRTDNEKLFF
TGTGCCATCAGCAGGGGGAGGACAGATAATGAAAAACTGTTTTTT
>TRBD2|NA|TRBV29-1|TRBJ2-3
CSVVISSGSSTDTQYF
TGCAGCGTTGTTATTTCTAGCGGATCTAGCACAGATACGCAGTATTTT
>TRBD1|NA|TRBV11-3|TRBJ2-7
CASSLGGGYDEQYF
TGTGCCAGCAGCTTAGGAGGGGGCTATGACGAGCAGTACTTC
>TRBD2|NA|TRBV9|TRBJ2-7
CASSVDVAGATSYEQYF
TGTGCCAGCAGCGTAGATGTGGCGGGAGCTACCTCCTACGAGCAGTACTTC
>NA|NA|TRBV7-6|TRBJ2-3
CASSLDYLAATSTSTDTQYF
TGTGCCAGCAGCTTAGATTATTTGGCAGCAACTTCTACTAGCACAGATACGCAGTATTTT
>TRBD2|NA|TRBV10-3|TRBJ2-7
CAISELGLAASSYEQYF
TGTGCCATCAGTGAGTTGGGACTAGCGGCGAGCTCCTACGAGCAGTACTTC
>NA|NA|TRBV7-2|TRBJ2-3
CASSFQVTSTDTQYF
TGTGCCAGCAGCTTCCAAGTTACTAGCACAGATACGCAGTATTTT
>TRBD1|NA|TRBV28|TRBJ2-5
CASSFWTGGGETQYF
TGTGCCAGCAGTTTTTGGACAGGGGGCGGGGAGACCCAGTACTTC
>NA|few|TRBV7-6|TRBJ2-3
CASSLGTADTQYF
TGTGCCAGCAGCTTAGGCACTGCAGATACGCAGTATTTT
>TRBD1|NA|TRBV30|TRBJ1-1
CAWRERDRGTTEAFF
TGTGCCTGGAGAGAACGGGACAGGGGGACCACTGAAGCTTTCTTT
>NA|NA|TRBV7-5|TRBJ2-7
CASSLNPPGTSGYEQYF
TGTGCCAGCAGCTTAAACCCTCCCGGGACTAGTGGTTACGAGCAGTACTTC
>NA|NA|TRBV9|TRBJ2-1
CASSGVPGPNYNEQFF
TGTGCCAGCAGCGGGGTACCGGGACCAAACTACAATGAGCAGTTCTTC
>TRBD1|NA|TRBV25-1|TRBJ2-2
CASSEVGTGRPGELFF
TGTGCCAGCAGTGAAGTTGGGACAGGGAGGCCCGGGGAGCTGTTTTTT
>TRBD2|NA|TRBV4-2|TRBJ2-5
CASSQQTGAGLDQETQYF
TGTGCCAGCAGCCAACAAACCGGGGCCGGACTAGACCAAGAGACCCAGTACTTC
>NA|few|TRBV19|TRBJ1-2
CASTPTRGSNYGYTF
TGTGCCAGTACCCCGACCAGGGGATCTAACTATGGCTACACCTTC
>TRBD2|once|TRBV30|TRBJ2-1
CAWMGLAEYNEQFF
TGTGCCTGGATGGGACTAGCGGAATACAATGAGCAGTTCTTC
>TRBD1|once|TRBV4-3|TRBJ2-5
CASSLGTGGQETQYF
TGCGCCAGCAGCCTTGGGACAGGGGGCCAAGAGACCCAGTACTTC
>TRBD2|NA|TRBV7-6|TRBJ2-1
CASSSAPGAGAYNEQFF
TGTGCCAGCAGCTCCGCCCCAGGTGCGGGAGCATACAATGAGCAGTTCTTC
>NA|NA|TRBV7-2|TRBJ2-2
CASRLGVTGELFF
TGTGCCAGCAGGCTGGGGGTCACCGGGGAGCTGTTTTTT
>TRBD2|NA|TRBV9|TRBJ2-3
CASSVDLAGGADTQYF
TGTGCCAGCAGCGTAGATCTAGCGGGAGGCGCAGATACGCAGTATTTT
>TRBD1|NA|TRBV6-5|TRBJ2-1
CASSNKDRVNEQFF
TGTGCCAGCAGCAATAAGGACAGGGTCAATGAGCAGTTCTTC
>NA|once|TRBV4-2|TRBJ1-1
CASSLPPGSANTEAFF
TGTGCCAGCAGCTTACCCCCGGGGTCGGCGAACACTGAAGCTTTCTTT
>TRBD2|NA|TRBV2|TRBJ2-7
CASRDLADSYEQYF
TGTGCCAGCAGGGATCTAGCGGATTCCTACGAGCAGTACTTC
>TRBD2|NA|TRBV28|TRBJ2-7
CASSLMGGLATWNEQYF
TGTGCCAGCAGCCTTATGGGGGGACTAGCGACGTGGAACGAGCAGTACTTC
>NA|NA|TRBV28|TRBJ2-7
CASIKKEGYEQYF
TGTGCCAGCATCAAAAAGGAGGGGTACGAGCAGTACTTC
>TRBD2|NA|TRBV27|TRBJ2-5
CASLKVAGGRKTQYF
TGTGCCAGCCTTAAGGTAGCGGGAGGGAGAAAGACCCAGTACTTC
>TRBD1|once|TRBV2|TRBJ2-1
CASSAQGDSSYNEQFF
TGTGCCAGCAGCGCACAGGGGGACAGCTCCTACAATGAGCAGTTCTTC
>TRBD1|NA|TRBV19|TRBJ1-1
CASSIGRTGEAWIF
TGTGCCAGTAGTATAGGGCGGACAGGGGAGGCCTGGATCTTT
>NA|NA|TRBV5-1|TRBJ2-1
CASSLTGAIYNEQFF
TGCGCCAGCAGCTTAACCGGGGCTATATACAATGAGCAGTTCTTC
>TRBD1|NA|TRBV19|TRBJ1-5
CASISLATGDNQPQHF
TGTGCCAGTATTTCACTCGCAACAGGGGACAATCAGCCCCAGCATTTT
>TRBD2|NA|TRBV4-1|TRBJ2-1
CASSQDLAGVVDEQFF
TGCGCCAGCAGCCAAGATCTAGCGGGAGTCGTAGATGAGCAGTTCTTC
>TRBD1|once|TRBV28|TRBJ2-1
CASSSRRDRTSPNEQFF
TGTGCCAGCAGTTCGAGAAGGGACAGGACTTCACCTAATGAGCAGTTCTTC
>NA|NA|TRBV2|TRBJ2-7
CASSGGERYEQYF
TGTGCCAGCAGTGGAGGGGAGAGGTACGAGCAGTACTTC
>TRBD2|NA|TRBV11-2|TRBJ2-3
CASSLVRAGGGTDTQYF
TGTGCCAGCAGCTTAGTGCGAGCGGGAGGGGGTACAGATACGCAGTATTTT
>NA|NA|TRBV5-4|TRBJ2-2
CASSPRNTGELFF
TGTGCCAGCAGCCCCAGAAACACCGGGGAGCTGTTTTTT